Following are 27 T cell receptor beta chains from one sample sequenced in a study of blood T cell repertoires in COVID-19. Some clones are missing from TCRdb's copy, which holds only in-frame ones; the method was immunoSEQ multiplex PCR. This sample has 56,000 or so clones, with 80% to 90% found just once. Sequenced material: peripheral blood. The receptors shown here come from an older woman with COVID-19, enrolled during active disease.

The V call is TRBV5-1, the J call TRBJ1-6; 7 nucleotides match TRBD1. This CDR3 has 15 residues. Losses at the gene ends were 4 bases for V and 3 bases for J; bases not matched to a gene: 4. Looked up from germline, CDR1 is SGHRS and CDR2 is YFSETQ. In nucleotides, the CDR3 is TGCGCCAGCAGCCCGACAGGGAACTATAATTCACCCCTCCACTTT. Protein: CASSPTGNYNSPLHF.

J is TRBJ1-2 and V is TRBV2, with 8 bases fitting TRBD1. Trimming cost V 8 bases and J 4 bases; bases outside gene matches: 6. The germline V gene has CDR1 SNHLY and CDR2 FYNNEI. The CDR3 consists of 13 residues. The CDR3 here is CASQAGGLYGYTF. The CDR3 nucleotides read TGTGCCAGCCAAGCAGGGGGCCTCTATGGCTACACCTTC.

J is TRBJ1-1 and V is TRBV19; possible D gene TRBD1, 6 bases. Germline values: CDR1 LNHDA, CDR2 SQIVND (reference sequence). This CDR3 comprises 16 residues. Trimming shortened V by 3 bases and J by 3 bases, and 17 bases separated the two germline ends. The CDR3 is CASSIARQVGYTEAFF. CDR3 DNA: TGTGCCAGTAGTATTGCCCGACAGGTAGGATACACTGAAGCTTTCTTT. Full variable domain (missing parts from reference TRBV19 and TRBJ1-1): DGGITQSPKYLFRKEGQNVTLSCEQNLNHDAMYWYRQDPGQGLRLIYYSQIVNDFQKGDIAEGYSVSREKKESFPLTVTSAQKNPTAFYLCASSIARQVGYTEAFFGQGTRLTVV.

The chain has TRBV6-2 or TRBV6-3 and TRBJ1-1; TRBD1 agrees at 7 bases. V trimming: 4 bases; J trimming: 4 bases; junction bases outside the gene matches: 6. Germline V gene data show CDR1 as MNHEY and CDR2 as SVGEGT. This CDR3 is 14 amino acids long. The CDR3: CASSLTGIRTEAFF. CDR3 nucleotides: TGTGCCAGCAGTTTGACAGGGATTCGCACTGAAGCTTTCTTT.

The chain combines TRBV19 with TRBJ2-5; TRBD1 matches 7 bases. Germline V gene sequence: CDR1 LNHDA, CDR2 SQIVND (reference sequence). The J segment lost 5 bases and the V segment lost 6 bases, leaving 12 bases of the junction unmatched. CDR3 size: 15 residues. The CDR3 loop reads CASSLQNRGGETQYF. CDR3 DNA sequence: TGTGCCAGTAGCCTCCAAAACAGGGGCGGGGAGACCCAGTACTTC.

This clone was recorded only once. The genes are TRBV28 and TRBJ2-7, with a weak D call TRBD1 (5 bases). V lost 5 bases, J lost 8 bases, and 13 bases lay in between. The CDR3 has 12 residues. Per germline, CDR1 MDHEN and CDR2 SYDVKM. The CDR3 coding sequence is TGTGCCAGCAGTCCGACAGACCAAAAGCAGTACTTC. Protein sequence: CASSPTDQKQYF.

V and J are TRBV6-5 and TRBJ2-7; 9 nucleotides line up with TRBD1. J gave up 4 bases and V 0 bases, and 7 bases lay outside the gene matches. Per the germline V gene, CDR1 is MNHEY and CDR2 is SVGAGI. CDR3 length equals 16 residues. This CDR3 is CASSYSKSGQGYEQYF. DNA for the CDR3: TGTGCCAGCAGTTACTCGAAATCGGGACAGGGTTACGAGCAGTACTTC.

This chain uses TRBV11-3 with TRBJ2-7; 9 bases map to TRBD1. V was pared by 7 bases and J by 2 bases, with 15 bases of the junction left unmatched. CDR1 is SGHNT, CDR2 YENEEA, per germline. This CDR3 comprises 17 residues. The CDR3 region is CASNFHRDRAGTYEQYF. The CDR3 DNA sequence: TGTGCCAGCAACTTTCACCGGGACAGGGCCGGGACCTACGAGCAGTACTTC.

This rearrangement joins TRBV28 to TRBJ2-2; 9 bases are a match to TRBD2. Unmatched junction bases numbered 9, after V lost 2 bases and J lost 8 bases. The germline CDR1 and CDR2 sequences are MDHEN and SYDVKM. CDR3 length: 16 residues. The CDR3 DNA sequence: TGTGCCAGCAGTTTAGGTGGTAGCGGGAGAACTGGGGAGCTGTTTTTT. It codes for CASSLGGSGRTGELFF. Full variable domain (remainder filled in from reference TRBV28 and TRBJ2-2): DVKVTQSSRYLVKRTGEKVFLECVQDMDHENMFWYRQDPGLGLRLIYFSYDVKMKEKGDIPEGYSVSREKKERFSLILESASTNQTSMYLCASSLGGSGRTGELFFGEGSRLTVL.

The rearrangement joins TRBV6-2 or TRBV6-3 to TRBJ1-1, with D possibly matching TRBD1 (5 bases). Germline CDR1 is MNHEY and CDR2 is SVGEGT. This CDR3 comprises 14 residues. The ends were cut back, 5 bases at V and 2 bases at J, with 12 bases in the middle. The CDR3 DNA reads TGTGCCAGCAGTGACGGACAAAGTAACACTGAAGCTTTCTTT. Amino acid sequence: CASSDGQSNTEAFF.

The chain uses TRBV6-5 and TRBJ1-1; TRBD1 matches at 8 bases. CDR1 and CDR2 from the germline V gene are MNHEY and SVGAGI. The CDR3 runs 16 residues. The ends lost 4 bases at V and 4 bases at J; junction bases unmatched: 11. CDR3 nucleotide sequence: TGTGCCAGCAGTTCGCCGAGGACAGGGCTAGGCACTGAAGCTTTCTTT. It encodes CASSSPRTGLGTEAFF.

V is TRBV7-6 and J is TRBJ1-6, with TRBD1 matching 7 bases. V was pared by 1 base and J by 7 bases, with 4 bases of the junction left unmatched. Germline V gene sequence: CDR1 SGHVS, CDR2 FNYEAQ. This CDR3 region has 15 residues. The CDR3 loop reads CASSLETGRNSPLHF. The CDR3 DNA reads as TGTGCCAGCAGCTTAGAGACAGGGCGGAATTCACCCCTCCACTTT.

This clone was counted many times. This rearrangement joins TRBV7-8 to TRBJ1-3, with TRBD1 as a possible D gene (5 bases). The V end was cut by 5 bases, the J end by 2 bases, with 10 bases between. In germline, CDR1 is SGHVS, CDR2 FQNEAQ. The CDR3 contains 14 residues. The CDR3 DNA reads TGTGCCAGCAGCCCTGACAGCACTGGAAACACCATATATTTT. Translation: CASSPDSTGNTIYF.

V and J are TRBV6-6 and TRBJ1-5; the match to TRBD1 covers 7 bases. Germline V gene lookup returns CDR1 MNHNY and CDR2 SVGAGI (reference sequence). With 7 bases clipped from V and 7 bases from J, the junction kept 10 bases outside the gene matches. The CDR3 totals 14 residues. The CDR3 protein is CASTKGAGGQPQHF. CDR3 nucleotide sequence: TGTGCCAGCACCAAGGGGGCAGGGGGGCAGCCCCAGCATTTT.

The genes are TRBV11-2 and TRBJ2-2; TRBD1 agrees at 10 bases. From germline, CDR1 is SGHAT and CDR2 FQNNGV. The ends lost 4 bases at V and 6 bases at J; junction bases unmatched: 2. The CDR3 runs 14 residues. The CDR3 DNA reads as TGTGCCAGCAGCTACGGGACAGGGGCCGGGGAGCTGTTTTTT. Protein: CASSYGTGAGELFF.

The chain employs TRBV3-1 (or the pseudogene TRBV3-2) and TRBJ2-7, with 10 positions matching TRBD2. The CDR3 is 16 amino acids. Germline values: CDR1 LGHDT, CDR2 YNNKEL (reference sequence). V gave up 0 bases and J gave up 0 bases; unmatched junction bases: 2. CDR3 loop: CASSQDTSGTSYEQYF. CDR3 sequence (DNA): TGTGCCAGCAGCCAAGATACTAGCGGGACCTCCTACGAGCAGTACTTC.

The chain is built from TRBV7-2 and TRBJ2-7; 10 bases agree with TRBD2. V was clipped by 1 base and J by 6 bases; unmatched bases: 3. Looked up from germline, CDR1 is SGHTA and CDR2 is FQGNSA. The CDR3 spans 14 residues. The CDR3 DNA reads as TGTGCCAGCAGCTTAGGTCCTAGCGGGGGCGAGCAGTACTTC. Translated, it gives CASSLGPSGGEQYF.

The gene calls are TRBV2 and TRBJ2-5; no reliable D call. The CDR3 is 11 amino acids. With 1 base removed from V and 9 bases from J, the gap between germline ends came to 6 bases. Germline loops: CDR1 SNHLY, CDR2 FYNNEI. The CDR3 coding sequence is TGTGCCAGCAGTGAAGAGAGGCCCCAGTACTTC. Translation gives CASSEERPQYF. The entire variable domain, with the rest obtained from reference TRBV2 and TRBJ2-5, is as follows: EPEVTQTPSHQVTQMGQEVILRCVPISNHLYFYWYRQILGQKVEFLVSFYNNEISEKSEIFDDQFSVERPDGSNFTLKIRSTKLEDSAMYFCASSEERPQYFGPGTRLLVL.

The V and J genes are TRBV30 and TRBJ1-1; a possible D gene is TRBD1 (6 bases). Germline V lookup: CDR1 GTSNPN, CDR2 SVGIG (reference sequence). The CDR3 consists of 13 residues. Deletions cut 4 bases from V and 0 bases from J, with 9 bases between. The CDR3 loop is CAWTRTVNTEAFF. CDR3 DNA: TGTGCCTGGACCCGGACAGTGAACACTGAAGCTTTCTTT.

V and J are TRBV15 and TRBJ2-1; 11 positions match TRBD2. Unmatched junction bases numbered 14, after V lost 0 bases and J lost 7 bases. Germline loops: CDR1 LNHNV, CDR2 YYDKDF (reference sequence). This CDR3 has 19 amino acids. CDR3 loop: CATSREYRLAGIVGNEQFF. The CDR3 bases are TGTGCCACCAGCAGAGAGTACAGACTAGCGGGAATCGTTGGTAATGAGCAGTTCTTC.

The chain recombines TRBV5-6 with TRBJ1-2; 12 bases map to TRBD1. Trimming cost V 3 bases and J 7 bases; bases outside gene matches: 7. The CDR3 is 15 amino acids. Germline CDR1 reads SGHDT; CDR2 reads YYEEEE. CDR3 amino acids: CASSSIPGQGAGYTF. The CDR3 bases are TGTGCCAGCAGCTCTATACCGGGACAGGGGGCTGGCTACACCTTC.

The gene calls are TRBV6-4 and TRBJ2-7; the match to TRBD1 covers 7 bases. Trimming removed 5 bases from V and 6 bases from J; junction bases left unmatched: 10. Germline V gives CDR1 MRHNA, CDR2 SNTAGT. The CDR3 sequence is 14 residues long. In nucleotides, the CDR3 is TGTGCCAGCAGTCCGACAGGGTCGGCATCCGAGCAGTACTTC. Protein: CASSPTGSASEQYF.

DNA of the CDR3: TGTGCCAGCAGCCTCTCGGCGGGACAGGGGGACGCTTTCTTT. Its protein is CASSLSAGQGDAFF. The V call is TRBV3-1 (or the pseudogene TRBV3-2), the J call TRBJ1-1, with 11 positions matching TRBD1. The germline gives CDR1 LGHDT, CDR2 YNNKEL (reference sequence). The length of the CDR3 is 14 residues. V shed 4 bases and J 11 bases; nucleotides not matched to a gene: 9.

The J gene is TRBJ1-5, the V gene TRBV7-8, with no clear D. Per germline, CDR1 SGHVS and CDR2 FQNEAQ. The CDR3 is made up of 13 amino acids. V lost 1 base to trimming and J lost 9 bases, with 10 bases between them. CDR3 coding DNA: TGTGCCAGCAGCTTAGACGGGGAAGGGCCCCAGCATTTT. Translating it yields CASSLDGEGPQHF.

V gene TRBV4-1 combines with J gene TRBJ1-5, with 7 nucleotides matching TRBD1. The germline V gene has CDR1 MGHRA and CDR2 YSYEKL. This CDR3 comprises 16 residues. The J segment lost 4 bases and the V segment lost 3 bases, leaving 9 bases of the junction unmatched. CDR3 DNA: TGCGCCAGCAGCCAGCCTGGGACAGCTAGGAATCAGCCCCAGCATTTT. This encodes CASSQPGTARNQPQHF.

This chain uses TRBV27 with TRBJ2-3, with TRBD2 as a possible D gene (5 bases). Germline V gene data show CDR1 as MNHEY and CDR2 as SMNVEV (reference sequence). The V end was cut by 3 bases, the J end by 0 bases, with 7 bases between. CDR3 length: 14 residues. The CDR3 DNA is TGTGCCAGCAGTTTTAGCGTGAGCACAGATACGCAGTATTTT. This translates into CASSFSVSTDTQYF.

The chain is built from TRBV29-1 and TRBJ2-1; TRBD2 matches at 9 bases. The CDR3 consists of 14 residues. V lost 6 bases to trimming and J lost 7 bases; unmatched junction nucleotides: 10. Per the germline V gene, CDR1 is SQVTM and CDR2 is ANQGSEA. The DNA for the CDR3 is TGCAGCGTAGCGGGGGGCCCCCAAGGGAATGAGCAGTTCTTC. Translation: CSVAGGPQGNEQFF.